This entry lists 26 T cell receptor beta chains sequenced from one sample in a study of blood T cell repertoires in COVID-19 (dated by TCRdb to about 2020). Libraries were prepared through the immunoSEQ multiplex PCR assay. The source is immuneACCESS, and TCRdb retained only in-frame sequences with V and J called. Part of the clones is not carried over; for the studies checked, unresolved V genes explain less than half of this, and the remainder is unexplained. The sample includes 65,000 to 90,000 clones, with more than 80% observed a single time. The biggest ten clones account for roughly 30% of the sample. Material for sequencing was peripheral blood. The origin of the receptors is a woman aged 80 or over with acute or convalescent COVID-19.

J is TRBJ2-5 and V is TRBV24-1; TRBD2 matches at 11 bases. The CDR3 sequence is 18 residues long. Germline CDR1 KGHDR, CDR2 SFDVKD. V lost 0 bases, J lost 3 bases, and 8 bases stayed unmatched. In DNA form, the CDR3 reads TGTGCCACCAGTGATTTGGGTACCGGGACTAGCGGAAAAGAGACCCAGTACTTC. This gives the protein CATSDLGTGTSGKETQYF.

CDR3 nucleotides: TGTGCCAGCAAATTGCCGGGTAGCGGAGCCAAAAACATTCAGTACTTC. Translation: CASKLPGSGAKNIQYF. The chain is built from TRBV2 and TRBJ2-4; the D gene is possibly TRBD2 (6 bases). The CDR3 length is 16 residues. CDR1 and CDR2 from the germline V gene are SNHLY and FYNNEI. V lost 7 bases, J lost 0 bases, and 16 bases lay in between.

The chain joins TRBV4-1 to TRBJ2-4; D may be TRBD2 (6 bases). The CDR3 length is 19 residues. The germline CDR1 and CDR2 sequences are MGHRA and YSYEKL. Trimming removed 0 bases from V and 2 bases from J, with 20 bases in between. CDR3 sequence reads: CASSQDLSVGGGSKNIQYF. For the CDR3, the DNA is TGCGCCAGCAGCCAAGATTTAAGCGTTGGAGGAGGGTCCAAAAACATTCAGTACTTC.

In the case of this clone: The junction does not match germline at one end; this may be a read error. The chain uses TRBV7-7 and TRBJ2-1, with TRBD2 matching over 15 bases. CDR3 length: 17 amino acids. In germline, CDR1 is SSHAT, CDR2 FNYEAQ (reference sequence). The CDR3 protein is CASSLGLAGGRHNEQFF. The CDR3 region has the DNA TGTGCTAGCAGCTTAGGACTAGCGGGAGGGAGACACAATGAGCAGTTCTTC.

The chain recombines TRBV4-1 with TRBJ2-7; 10 bases map to TRBD1. Unmatched junction bases numbered 8, after V lost 0 bases and J lost 3 bases. This CDR3 has 17 residues. Per the germline V gene, CDR1 is MGHRA and CDR2 is YSYEKL. The DNA for the CDR3 is TGCGCCAGCAGCCAAGATCCGGGACAGGGGATAATCTACGAGCAGTACTTC. Translated, it gives CASSQDPGQGIIYEQYF.

This clone has only one observation. The CDR3 bases are TGCGCCAGCAGCTTGGAGGGGCAAGGTGGGCAGCCCCAGCATTTT. Amino acid sequence: CASSLEGQGGQPQHF. The J gene is TRBJ1-5, the V gene TRBV5-1, with D possibly TRBD1 on 5 matching bases. Trimming left V 0 bases short and J 7 bases short, with 14 bases between. Germline V gene lookup returns CDR1 SGHRS and CDR2 YFSETQ. This CDR3 has 15 residues.

The gene calls are TRBV3-1 (or the pseudogene TRBV3-2) and TRBJ2-7, with D perhaps matching TRBD2 (5 bases). V shed 6 bases and J shed 7 bases, with 13 bases lying between them. The CDR3 runs 12 residues. Germline CDR1 and CDR2: LGHDT and YNNKEL (reference sequence). The CDR3 DNA is TGTGCCAGCAGTCATAGCGTGTGGGAGCAGTACTTC. Encoded protein: CASSHSVWEQYF.

A few counts support this clone. This sample includes further DNA sequences coding for the same CDR3. Here the CDR3 DNA reads TGTGCCAGCAGTGAAAACAGGGGAGCTAATGAAAAACTGTTTTTT. The encoded protein is CASSENRGANEKLFF. The V gene is TRBV2, the J gene TRBJ1-4, with TRBD1 matching 7 bases. V lost 2 bases to trimming and J lost 3 bases; unmatched junction nucleotides: 3. From germline, CDR1 is SNHLY and CDR2 FYNNEI. The CDR3 loop spans 15 amino acids.

This chain uses TRBV6-1 with TRBJ2-2; 10 nucleotides match TRBD1. CDR3 size: 18 residues. V gave up 1 base and J gave up 3 bases; unmatched junction bases: 8. Germline V CDR1 and CDR2: MNHNS, SASEGT. As DNA, the CDR3 is TGTGCCAGCAGTGAAGATGGTGTGGGGACAGGGGACACCGGGGAGCTGTTTTTT. Protein: CASSEDGVGTGDTGELFF.

This clone has a single count. V usage is TRBV28 and J usage is TRBJ1-1; 9 bases align to TRBD1. Germline V gene sequence: CDR1 MDHEN, CDR2 SYDVKM. Trimming at V came to 5 bases and at J to 4 bases, leaving 8 bases not matched to a gene. This CDR3 region has 15 residues. The CDR3: CASSLNRGRGTEAFF. The CDR3 DNA reads as TGTGCCAGCAGTCTTAACAGGGGGCGAGGCACTGAAGCTTTCTTT.

In its sample, this clone was seen a few times. This chain uses TRBV6-1 with TRBJ2-7; possibly TRBD1 for D (6 bases). Germline V gene data show CDR1 as MNHNS and CDR2 as SASEGT. Trimming shortened V by 3 bases and J by 8 bases, and 11 bases separated the two germline ends. The CDR3 has 12 residues. CDR3 loop: CASSETGWKQYF. CDR3 nucleotide sequence: TGTGCCAGCAGTGAGACAGGCTGGAAGCAGTACTTC.

The CDR3 protein is CASSWGSPNTEAFF. CDR3 bases: TGTGCCAGCAGTTGGGGCAGCCCGAACACTGAAGCTTTCTTT. The chain employs TRBV6-2 or TRBV6-3 and TRBJ1-1; D is possibly TRBD1 (5 bases). The CDR3 is 14 amino acids. CDR1 MNHEY and CDR2 SVGEGT come from the germline V gene. V was cut by 4 bases and J by 1 base, with 10 bases left in between.

V gene TRBV18 combines with J gene TRBJ2-1; 8 nucleotides align to TRBD2. The CDR3 has 15 amino acids. J lost 6 bases, V lost 0 bases, and 4 bases had no gene match. The germline V gene has CDR1 KGHSH and CDR2 LQKENI. The CDR3 DNA reads TGTGCCAGCTCACCACCGGAACTAGCGGTCAATGAGCAGTTCTTC. Translation gives CASSPPELAVNEQFF.

This sequence joins TRBV6-6 and TRBJ2-7; 10 nucleotides match TRBD2. The trim removed 2 bases at V and 4 bases at J, leaving 8 bases unmatched. CDR3 length: 16 amino acids. Germline-derived CDR1 and CDR2 are MNHNY and SVGAGI (reference sequence). CDR3 in amino acids: CASSYPPSGSGYEQYF. The CDR3 bases are TGTGCCAGCAGTTACCCCCCTAGCGGGAGTGGTTACGAGCAGTACTTC.

This chain connects TRBV7-2 to TRBJ2-2; D possibly corresponds to TRBD1 (6 bases). The CDR3 loop spans 14 amino acids. The V end lost 5 bases, the J end lost 1 base, and 8 bases lay between the germline ends. Per germline, CDR1 SGHTA and CDR2 FQGNSA. CDR3 sequence: CASSPGQNTGELFF. The CDR3 nucleotides are TGTGCCAGCAGCCCGGGACAGAACACCGGGGAGCTGTTTTTT.

This sequence joins TRBV18 and TRBJ2-1, with 9 bases aligning to TRBD2. Germline-derived CDR1 and CDR2 are KGHSH and LQKENI. This CDR3 has 16 residues. J was trimmed by 7 bases and V by 6 bases; bases with no gene match: 13. CDR3 sequence reads: CASSPPHSGSVNEQFF. CDR3 bases: TGTGCCAGCTCGCCCCCCCATAGCGGGAGTGTGAATGAGCAGTTCTTC.

This clone came up a few times. This chain connects TRBV7-9 to TRBJ2-5; D might be TRBD1 (6 bases). The CDR3 runs to 15 residues. The ends were cut back, 0 bases at V and 1 base at J, with 9 bases in the middle. The germline gives CDR1 SEHNR, CDR2 FQNEAQ (reference sequence). The CDR3 sequence is CASSLATGRQETQYF. The CDR3 nucleotides are TGTGCCAGCAGCTTAGCGACAGGCCGCCAAGAGACCCAGTACTTC.

The table lists this clone with a few counts. This sequence joins TRBV27 and TRBJ2-6; D perhaps matches TRBD2 (5 bases). Germline V gene data show CDR1 as MNHEY and CDR2 as SMNVEV (reference sequence). The CDR3 spans 14 residues. V was shortened by 6 bases and J by 2 bases, with 8 bases between the two germline ends. CDR3 sequence: CASSSEAGANVLTF. The CDR3 nucleotides read TGTGCCAGCAGCTCGGAGGCTGGGGCCAACGTCCTGACTTTC. Full variable domain (outside the CDR3, taken from reference TRBV27 and TRBJ2-6): EAQVTQNPRYLITVTGKKLTVTCSQNMNHEYMSWYRQDPGLGLRQIYYSMNVEVTDKGDVPEGYKVSRKEKRNFPLILESPSPNQTSLYFCASSSEAGANVLTFGAGSRLTVL.

This clone was seen more than once but under ten times. The chain combines TRBV3-1 (or the pseudogene TRBV3-2) with TRBJ1-2, with D unclear. In germline, CDR1 is LGHDT, CDR2 YNNKEL (reference sequence). V lost 4 bases to trimming and J lost 8 bases, with 14 bases between them. The CDR3 consists of 13 residues. CDR3 sequence reads: CASSLGPSGGYTF. As DNA, the CDR3 is TGTGCCAGCAGCCTCGGGCCCTCGGGGGGCTACACCTTC.

The gene calls are TRBV11-1 and TRBJ2-2; D perhaps matches TRBD2 (6 bases). Trimming removed 8 bases from V and 0 bases from J, with 13 bases in between. The CDR3 has 15 amino acids. The germline V gene encodes CDR1 SGHAT and CDR2 FQDESV (reference sequence). CDR3 residues: CASSTGLPNTGELFF. The DNA of the CDR3 is TGTGCCAGCTCGACGGGACTCCCGAACACCGGGGAGCTGTTTTTT.

This clone was seen once. Other DNA sequences from this sample encode an identical CDR3 as well. This chain joins TRBV3-1 (or the pseudogene TRBV3-2) and TRBJ2-5, with D possibly being TRBD1 (6 bases). This CDR3 is 13 amino acids long. Germline V gives CDR1 LGHDT, CDR2 YNNKEL (reference sequence). V shed 4 bases and J shed 5 bases, with 11 bases lying between them. The DNA for the CDR3 is TGTGCCAGCAGCCCCAGGGGTGGGGAGACCCAGTACTTC. Protein: CASSPRGGETQYF.

The chain recombines TRBV7-3 with TRBJ2-2, with a weak D call TRBD1 (6 bases). The CDR3 is made up of 13 amino acids. Trimming shortened V by 6 bases and J by 1 base, and 6 bases separated the two germline ends. CDR1 is SGHTA and CDR2 is FQGTGA in the germline V gene. The CDR3 is CASRQGNTGELFF. The CDR3 coding sequence is TGTGCCAGCAGACAGGGGAACACCGGGGAGCTGTTTTTT.

This CDR3 is CASSRPGLAGGQVGELFF. Here the CDR3 DNA reads TGTGCCAGCAGCCGTCCGGGACTAGCGGGAGGACAGGTCGGGGAGCTGTTTTTT. The V gene is TRBV6-2 or TRBV6-3, the J gene TRBJ2-2; 15 positions agree with TRBD2. CDR1 is MNHEY and CDR2 is SVGEGT in the germline V gene. The CDR3 extends over 18 amino acids. The J segment lost 7 bases and the V segment lost 6 bases, leaving 12 bases of the junction unmatched.

The V and J genes are TRBV7-9 and TRBJ2-3; TRBD1 might be the D (6 bases). CDR1 and CDR2 (germline): SEHNR, FQNEAQ (reference sequence). The CDR3 loop spans 14 amino acids. V lost 4 bases and J lost 0, with 8 bases in between. CDR3 in amino acids: CASSSGQSTDTQYF. CDR3 in DNA: TGTGCCAGCAGCTCTGGACAGAGCACAGATACGCAGTATTTT.

The chain has TRBV11-3 and TRBJ2-1; 9 bases are a match to TRBD2. V lost 1 base and J lost 8; bases outside the gene matches: 6. This CDR3 is built from 15 residues. CDR1 is SGHNT, CDR2 YENEEA, per germline. CDR3: CASSLGASGIYEQFF. For the CDR3, the DNA is TGTGCCAGCAGCTTAGGGGCTAGCGGGATCTATGAGCAGTTCTTC.

V is TRBV4-2 and J is TRBJ2-5, with D maybe TRBD1 (5 bases). V lost 0 bases and J 7 bases, leaving 12 bases between the germline ends. Germline CDR1 reads LGHNA; CDR2 reads YNFKEQ. This CDR3 region has 14 residues. Written as DNA, the CDR3 is TGTGCCAGCAGCCAAGAGACAGCCTGGGGGACCCAGTACTTC. Translating it yields CASSQETAWGTQYF.